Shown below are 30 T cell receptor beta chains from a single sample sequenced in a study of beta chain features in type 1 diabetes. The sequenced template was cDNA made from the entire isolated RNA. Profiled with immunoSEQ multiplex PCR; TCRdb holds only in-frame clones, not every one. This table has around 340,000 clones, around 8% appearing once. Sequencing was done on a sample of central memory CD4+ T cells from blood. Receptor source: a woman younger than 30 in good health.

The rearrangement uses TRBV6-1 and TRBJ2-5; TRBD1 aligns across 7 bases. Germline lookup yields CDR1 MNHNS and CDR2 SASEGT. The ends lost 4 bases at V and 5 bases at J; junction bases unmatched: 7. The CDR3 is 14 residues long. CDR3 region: CASSALTGMETQYF. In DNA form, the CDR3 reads TGTGCCAGCAGTGCCCTGACAGGGATGGAGACCCAGTACTTC.

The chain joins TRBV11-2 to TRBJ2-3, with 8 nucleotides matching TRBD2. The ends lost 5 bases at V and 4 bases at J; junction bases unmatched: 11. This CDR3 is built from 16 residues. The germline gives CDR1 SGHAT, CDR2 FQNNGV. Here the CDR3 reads CASSTGTRTPSDTQYF. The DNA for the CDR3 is TGTGCCAGCAGCACCGGGACTAGAACTCCTTCAGATACGCAGTATTTT.

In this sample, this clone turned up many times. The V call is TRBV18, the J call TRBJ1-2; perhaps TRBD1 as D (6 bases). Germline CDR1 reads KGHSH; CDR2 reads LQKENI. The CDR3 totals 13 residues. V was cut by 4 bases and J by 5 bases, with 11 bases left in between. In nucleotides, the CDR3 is TGTGCCAGCTCACTGGACAGTTCATATGGCTACACCTTC. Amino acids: CASSLDSSYGYTF.

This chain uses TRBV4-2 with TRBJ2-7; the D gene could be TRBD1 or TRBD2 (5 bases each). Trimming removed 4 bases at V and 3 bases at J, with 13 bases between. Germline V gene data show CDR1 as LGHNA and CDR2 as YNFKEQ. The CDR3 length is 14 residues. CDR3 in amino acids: CASSRRLGVYEQYF. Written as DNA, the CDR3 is TGTGCCAGCAGCCGGAGGCTAGGGGTCTACGAGCAGTACTTC.

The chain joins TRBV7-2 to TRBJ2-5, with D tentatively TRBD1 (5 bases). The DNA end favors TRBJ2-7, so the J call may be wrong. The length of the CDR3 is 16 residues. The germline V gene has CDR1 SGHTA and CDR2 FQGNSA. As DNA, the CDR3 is TGTGCCAGCAGCTTAGACGCTAACAGGTATCAGTCCGAGCAGTACTTC. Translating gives CASSLDANRYQSEQYF.

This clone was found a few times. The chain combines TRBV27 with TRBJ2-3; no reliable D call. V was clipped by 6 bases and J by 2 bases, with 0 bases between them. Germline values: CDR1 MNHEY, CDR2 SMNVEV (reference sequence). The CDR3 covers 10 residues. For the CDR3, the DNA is TGTGCCAGCAGCACAGATACGCAGTATTTT. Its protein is CASSTDTQYF.

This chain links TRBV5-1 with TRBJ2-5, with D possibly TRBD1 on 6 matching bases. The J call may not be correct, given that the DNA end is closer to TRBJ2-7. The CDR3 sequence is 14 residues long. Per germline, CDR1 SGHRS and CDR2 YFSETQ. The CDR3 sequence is CASSPREGEYEQYF. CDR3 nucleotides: TGCGCCAGCAGCCCCCGTGAGGGGGAATACGAGCAGTACTTC.

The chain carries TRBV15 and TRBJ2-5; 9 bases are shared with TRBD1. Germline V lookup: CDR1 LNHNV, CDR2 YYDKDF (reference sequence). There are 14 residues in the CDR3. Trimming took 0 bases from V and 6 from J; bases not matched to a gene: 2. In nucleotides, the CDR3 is TGTGCCACCAGCAGAGATGGGACAGGGAAGACCCAGTACTTC. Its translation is CATSRDGTGKTQYF.

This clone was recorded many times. The CDR3 coding sequence is TGTGCCAGCAGCTTAATGGACAGATACAATGAGCAGTTCTTC. Translation: CASSLMDRYNEQFF. The chain employs TRBV7-8 and TRBJ2-1; TRBD1 is a possible D gene (6 bases). The CDR3 consists of 14 residues. V was pared by 2 bases and J by 4 bases, with 9 bases between. Looked up from germline, CDR1 is SGHVS and CDR2 is FQNEAQ.

CDR3 DNA sequence: TGTGCCAGCAGTTCATCAGCCTCTGGGGCCAACGTCCTGACTTTC. Its protein product is CASSSSASGANVLTF. The chain couples TRBV7-3 to TRBJ2-6; D ambiguous. V gave up 6 bases and J gave up 0 bases, with 9 bases separating them. Germline CDR1 reads SGHTA; CDR2 reads FQGTGA. CDR3 size: 15 residues.

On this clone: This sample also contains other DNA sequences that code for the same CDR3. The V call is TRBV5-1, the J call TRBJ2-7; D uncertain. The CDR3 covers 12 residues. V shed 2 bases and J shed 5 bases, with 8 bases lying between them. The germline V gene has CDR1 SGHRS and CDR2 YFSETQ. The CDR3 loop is CASSFPGNEQYF. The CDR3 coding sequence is TGCGCCAGCAGCTTCCCCGGAAACGAGCAGTACTTC.

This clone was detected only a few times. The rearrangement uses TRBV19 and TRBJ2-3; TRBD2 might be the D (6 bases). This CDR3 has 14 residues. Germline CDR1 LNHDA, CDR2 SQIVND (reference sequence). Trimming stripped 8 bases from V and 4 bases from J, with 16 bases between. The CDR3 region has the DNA TGTGCCAGTCAAACGGGAGTATGGGCAGATACGCAGTATTTT. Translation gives CASQTGVWADTQYF.

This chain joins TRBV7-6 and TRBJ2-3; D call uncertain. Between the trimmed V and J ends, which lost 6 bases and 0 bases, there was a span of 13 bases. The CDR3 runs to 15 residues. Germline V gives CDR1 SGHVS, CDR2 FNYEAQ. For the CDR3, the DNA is TGTGCCAGCAGGTCTCAGCACACTAGCACAGATACGCAGTATTTT. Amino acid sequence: CASRSQHTSTDTQYF. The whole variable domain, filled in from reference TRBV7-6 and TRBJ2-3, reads GAGVSQSPRYKVTKRGQDVALRCDPISGHVSLYWYRQALGQGPEFLTYFNYEAQQDKSGLPNDRFSAERPEGSISTLTIQRTEQRDSAMYRCASRSQHTSTDTQYFGPGTRLTVL.

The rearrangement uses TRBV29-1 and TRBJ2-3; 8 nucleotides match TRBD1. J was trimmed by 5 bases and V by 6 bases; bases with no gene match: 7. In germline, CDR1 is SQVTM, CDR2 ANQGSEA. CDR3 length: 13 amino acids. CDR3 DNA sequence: TGCAGCGTGGACGGACAGGGTTTAGATACGCAGTATTTT. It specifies CSVDGQGLDTQYF.

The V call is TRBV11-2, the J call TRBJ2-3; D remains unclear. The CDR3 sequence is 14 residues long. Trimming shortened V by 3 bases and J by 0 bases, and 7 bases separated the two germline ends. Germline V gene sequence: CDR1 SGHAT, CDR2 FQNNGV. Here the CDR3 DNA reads TGTGCCAGCAGCTTTTCTGGGAGCACAGATACGCAGTATTTT. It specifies CASSFSGSTDTQYF.

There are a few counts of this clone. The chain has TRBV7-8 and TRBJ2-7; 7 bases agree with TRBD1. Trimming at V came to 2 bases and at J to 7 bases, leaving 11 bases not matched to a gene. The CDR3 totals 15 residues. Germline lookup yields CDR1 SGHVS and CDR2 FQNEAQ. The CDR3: CASSLTGQWVGEQYF. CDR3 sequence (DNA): TGTGCCAGCAGCTTAACGGGACAGTGGGTGGGGGAGCAGTACTTC.

This chain's CDR3 is CASSLARQRPEQYF. The CDR3, as DNA: TGTGCCAGCAGCTTAGCTAGGCAGCGCCCCGAGCAGTACTTC. The genes are TRBV7-2 and TRBJ2-7; no clear D gene. Germline V gives CDR1 SGHTA, CDR2 FQGNSA. This CDR3 has 14 amino acids. The V end was cut by 0 bases, the J end by 6 bases, with 12 bases between.

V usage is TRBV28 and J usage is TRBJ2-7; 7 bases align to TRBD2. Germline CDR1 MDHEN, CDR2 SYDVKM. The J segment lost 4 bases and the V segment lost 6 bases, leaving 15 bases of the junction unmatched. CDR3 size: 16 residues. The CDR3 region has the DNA TGTGCCAGCAGAAATTCCCGAGGACTAGAAATTTACGAGCAGTACTTC. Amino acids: CASRNSRGLEIYEQYF.

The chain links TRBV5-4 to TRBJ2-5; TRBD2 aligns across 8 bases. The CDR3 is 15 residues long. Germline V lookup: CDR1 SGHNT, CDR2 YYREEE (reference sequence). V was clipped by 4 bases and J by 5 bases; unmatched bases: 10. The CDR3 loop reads CASSTQAGVRETQYF. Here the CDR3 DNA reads TGTGCCAGCAGCACTCAAGCGGGAGTAAGGGAGACCCAGTACTTC.

The CDR3 here is CASSLVNNEQFF. CDR3 DNA sequence: TGTGCCAGCAGCTTGGTAAACAATGAGCAGTTCTTC. The chain recombines TRBV5-5 with TRBJ2-1; D unclear. Germline V gene sequence: CDR1 SGHKS, CDR2 YYEKEE (reference sequence). CDR3 length: 12 amino acids. Trimming removed 0 bases at V and 5 bases at J, with 3 bases between.

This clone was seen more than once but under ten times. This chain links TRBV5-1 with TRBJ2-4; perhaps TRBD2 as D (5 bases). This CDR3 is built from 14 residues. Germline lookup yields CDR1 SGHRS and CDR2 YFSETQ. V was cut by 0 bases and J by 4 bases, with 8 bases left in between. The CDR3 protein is CASSLGELKNIQYF. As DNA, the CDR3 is TGCGCCAGCAGCTTGGGGGAGTTGAAAAACATTCAGTACTTC.

CDR3 sequence: CASSLEGGSEKLFF. For the CDR3, the DNA is TGCGCCAGCAGCTTGGAAGGGGGATCTGAAAAACTGTTTTTT. The rearrangement joins TRBV5-1 to TRBJ1-4; D is perhaps TRBD1 (6 bases). Trimming removed 0 bases at V and 7 bases at J, with 10 bases between. Germline V CDR1 and CDR2: SGHRS, YFSETQ. The CDR3 runs 14 residues. The full variable domain, completed using reference TRBV5-1 and TRBJ1-4, is KAGVTQTPRYLIKTRGQQVTLSCSPISGHRSVSWYQQTPGQGLQFLFEYFSETQRNKGNFPGRFSGRQFSNSRSEMNVSTLELGDSALYLCASSLEGGSEKLFFGSGTQLSVL.

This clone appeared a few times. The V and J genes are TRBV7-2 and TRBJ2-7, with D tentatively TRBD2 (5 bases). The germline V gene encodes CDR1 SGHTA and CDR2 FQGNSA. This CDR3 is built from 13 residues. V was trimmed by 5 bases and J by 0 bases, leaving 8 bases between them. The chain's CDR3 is CASSPDYSYEQYF. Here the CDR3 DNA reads TGTGCCAGCAGCCCAGACTACTCCTACGAGCAGTACTTC.

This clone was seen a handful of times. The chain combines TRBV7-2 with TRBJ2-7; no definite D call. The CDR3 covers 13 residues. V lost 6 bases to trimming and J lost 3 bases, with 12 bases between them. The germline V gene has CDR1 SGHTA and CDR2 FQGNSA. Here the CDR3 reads CASSAQQHYEQYF. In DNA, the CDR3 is TGTGCCAGCAGTGCACAGCAACACTACGAGCAGTACTTC. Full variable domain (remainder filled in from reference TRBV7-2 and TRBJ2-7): GAGVSQSPSNKVTEKGKDVELRCDPISGHTALYWYRQSLGQGLEFLIYFQGNSAPDKSGLPSDRFSAERTGGSVSTLTIQRTQQEDSAVYLCASSAQQHYEQYFGPGTRLTVT.

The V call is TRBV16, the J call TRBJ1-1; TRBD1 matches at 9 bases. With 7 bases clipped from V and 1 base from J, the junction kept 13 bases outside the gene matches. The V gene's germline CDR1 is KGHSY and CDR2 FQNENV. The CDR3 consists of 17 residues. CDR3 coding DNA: TGTGCCAGCAACGAAATTGTTTGGGACAGGGCGAACACTGAAGCTTTCTTT. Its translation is CASNEIVWDRANTEAFF. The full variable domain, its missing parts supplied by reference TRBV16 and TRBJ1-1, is GEEVAQTPKHLVRGEGQKAKLYCAPIKGHSYVFWYQQVLKNEFKFLISFQNENVFDETGMPKERFSAKCLPNSPCSLEIQATKLEDSAVYFCASNEIVWDRANTEAFFGQGTRLTVV.

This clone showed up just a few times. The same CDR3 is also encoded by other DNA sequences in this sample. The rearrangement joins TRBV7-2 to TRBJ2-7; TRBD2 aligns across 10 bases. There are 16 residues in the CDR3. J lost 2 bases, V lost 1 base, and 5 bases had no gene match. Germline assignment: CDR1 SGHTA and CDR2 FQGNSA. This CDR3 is CASSLDGSGRPYEQYF. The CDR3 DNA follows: TGTGCCAGCAGCTTAGATGGTAGCGGGAGGCCCTACGAGCAGTACTTC.

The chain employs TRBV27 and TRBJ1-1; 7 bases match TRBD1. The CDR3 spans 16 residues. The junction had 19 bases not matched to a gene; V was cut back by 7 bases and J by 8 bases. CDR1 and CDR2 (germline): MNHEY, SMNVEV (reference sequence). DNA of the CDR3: TGTGCCAGCACTAAGAGACCGGGACAGCCATCTCTCGAAGCTTTCTTT. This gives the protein CASTKRPGQPSLEAFF.

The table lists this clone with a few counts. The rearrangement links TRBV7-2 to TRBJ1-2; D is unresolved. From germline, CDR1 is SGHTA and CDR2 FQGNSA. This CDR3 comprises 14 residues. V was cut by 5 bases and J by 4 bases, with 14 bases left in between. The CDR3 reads CASSPPADVYGYTF. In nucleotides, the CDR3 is TGTGCCAGCAGCCCACCGGCGGACGTCTATGGCTACACCTTC.

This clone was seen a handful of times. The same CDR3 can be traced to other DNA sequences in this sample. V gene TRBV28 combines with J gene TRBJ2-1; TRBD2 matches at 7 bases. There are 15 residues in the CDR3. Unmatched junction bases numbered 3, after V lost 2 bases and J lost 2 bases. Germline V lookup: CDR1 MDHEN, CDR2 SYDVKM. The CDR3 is CASSLGGGTYNEQFF. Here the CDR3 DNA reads TGTGCCAGCAGTTTAGGGGGAGGGACCTACAATGAGCAGTTCTTC.

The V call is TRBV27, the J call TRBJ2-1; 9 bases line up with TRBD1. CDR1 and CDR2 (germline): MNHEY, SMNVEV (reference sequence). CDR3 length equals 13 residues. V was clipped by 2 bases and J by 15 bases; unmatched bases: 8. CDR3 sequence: CASSLSLQGASFF. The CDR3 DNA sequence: TGTGCCAGCAGTTTAAGTCTACAGGGGGCCTCGTTCTTC.